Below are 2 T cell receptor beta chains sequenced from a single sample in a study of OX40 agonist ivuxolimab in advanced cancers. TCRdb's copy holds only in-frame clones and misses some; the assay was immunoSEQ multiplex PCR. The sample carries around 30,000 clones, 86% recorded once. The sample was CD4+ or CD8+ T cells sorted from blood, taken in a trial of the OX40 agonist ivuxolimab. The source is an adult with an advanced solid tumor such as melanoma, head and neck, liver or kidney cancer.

Here the CDR3 reads CASSYRGGGREQFF. In nucleotides, the CDR3 is TGTGCCAGCAGTTACAGGGGGGGAGGACGGGAGCAGTTCTTC. The rearrangement uses TRBV27 and TRBJ2-1; TRBD1 is a possible D gene (8 bases). Germline CDR1 is MNHEY and CDR2 is SMNVEV (reference sequence). The CDR3 consists of 14 residues. Deletions cut 4 bases from V and 10 bases from J, with 17 bases between.

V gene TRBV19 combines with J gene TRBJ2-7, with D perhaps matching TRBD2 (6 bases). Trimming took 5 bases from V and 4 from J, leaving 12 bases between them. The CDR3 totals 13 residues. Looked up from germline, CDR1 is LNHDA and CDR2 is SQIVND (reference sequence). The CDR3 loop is CASSYTSSYEQYF. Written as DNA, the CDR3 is TGTGCCAGTAGTTATACTAGCAGTTACGAGCAGTACTTC.